This entry concerns a single TCR beta chain. This sample stems from a study of T cells in Graves' hyperthyroidism and ophthalmopathy. The overall study: Prior to any treatment, at the point of initial diagnosis, peripheral blood was collected.

Calling Graves' hyperthyroidism stable meant ophthalmopathy did not progress within 18 months. Each patient was aged 18 to 65 and had newly diagnosed hyperthyroidism of under 2 months' duration. Uncontrolled infection, other autoimmune disease, pregnancy and lactation each barred patients from inclusion. The CDR3 consists of 14 residues. Germline CDR1 SGHTA, CDR2 FQGNSA. Unmatched junction bases numbered 8, after V lost 5 bases and J lost 7 bases. RNA transcripts were the template for amplifying TCR beta CDR3 regions. Carried out on the TCR CDR3, a first-round RT-PCR used the HTBI primer set. MiXCR was run by TCRdb on the multiplex PCR reads, yielding one entry per CDR3 protein. The profile shows roughly 100,000 distinct CDR3 sequences, over 50% of them singletons.

Sequencing input: blood. The chain combines TRBV7-2 with TRBJ1-2; 9 bases match TRBD1. The sequence derives from a woman aged 40 to 49 with Graves' hyperthyroidism. The CDR3 loop reads CASSRGQGRSGYTF. The CDR3 coding sequence is TGTGCCAGCAGCCGCGGACAGGGGCGTAGTGGCTACACCTTC.